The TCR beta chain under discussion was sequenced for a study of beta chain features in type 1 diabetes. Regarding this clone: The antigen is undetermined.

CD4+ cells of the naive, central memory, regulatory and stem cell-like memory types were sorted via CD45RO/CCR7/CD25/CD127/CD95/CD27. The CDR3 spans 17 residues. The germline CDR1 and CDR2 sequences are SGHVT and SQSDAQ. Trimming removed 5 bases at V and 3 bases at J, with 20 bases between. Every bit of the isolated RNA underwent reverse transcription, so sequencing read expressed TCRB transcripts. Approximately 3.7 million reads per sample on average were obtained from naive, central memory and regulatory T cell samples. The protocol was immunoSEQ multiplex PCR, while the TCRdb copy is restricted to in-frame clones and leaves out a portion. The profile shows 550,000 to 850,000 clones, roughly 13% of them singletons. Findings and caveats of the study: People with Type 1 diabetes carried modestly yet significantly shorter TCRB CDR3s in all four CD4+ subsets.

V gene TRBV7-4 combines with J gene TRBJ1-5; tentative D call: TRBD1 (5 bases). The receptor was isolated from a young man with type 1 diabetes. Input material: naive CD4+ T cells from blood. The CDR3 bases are TGTGCCAGCAGCCCGACTGACAGAGTAGTTCTCAATCAGCCCCAGCATTTT. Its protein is CASSPTDRVVLNQPQHF.